One sample yielded the 30 T cell receptor beta chains listed below, sequenced in a study of OX40 agonist ivuxolimab in advanced cancers. Profiling relied on immunoSEQ multiplex PCR, and the TCRdb table lists in-frame clones only, not all of them. The sample contains roughly 100,000 clones, about 90% of which appear only once. The sequences come from CD4+ or CD8+ T cells sorted from blood, collected in a trial of the OX40 agonist ivuxolimab. Every receptor here comes from an adult with an advanced solid tumor such as melanoma, head and neck, liver or kidney cancer.

This clone was counted a single time. The genes are TRBV7-9 and TRBJ1-5; D gene unclear. Trimming stripped 1 base from V and 6 bases from J, with 4 bases between. Germline CDR1 reads SEHNR; CDR2 reads FQNEAQ (reference sequence). The CDR3 runs to 12 residues. The chain's CDR3 is CASSLEGQPQHF. The CDR3 nucleotides read TGTGCCAGCAGCTTAGAGGGTCAGCCCCAGCATTTT.

The chain recombines TRBV9 with TRBJ2-7; D possibly corresponds to TRBD2 (5 bases). The CDR3 has 14 residues. The V end was cut by 4 bases, the J end by 9 bases, with 20 bases between. Germline V lookup: CDR1 SGDLS, CDR2 YYNGEE. CDR3 DNA: TGTGCCAGCAGCTCCGGGCGGGTCCCGGGGTGGCAGTACTTC. Translation gives CASSSGRVPGWQYF.

The sample holds one count of this clone. This sequence joins TRBV6-5 and TRBJ2-7; TRBD1 agrees at 10 bases. Per germline, CDR1 MNHEY and CDR2 SVGAGI. This CDR3 is 13 amino acids long. V shed 7 bases and J 4 bases; nucleotides not matched to a gene: 4. CDR3 nucleotides: TGTGCCAGCAACGGACAGGGGGATTACGAGCAGTACTTC. Protein product: CASNGQGDYEQYF.

This clone was counted a single time. V is TRBV10-2 and J is TRBJ1-5; unclear D gene. The CDR3 covers 12 residues. CDR1 WSHSY and CDR2 SAAADI come from the germline V gene. V was trimmed by 2 bases and J by 10 bases, leaving 9 bases between them. The CDR3: CASSEIGVPQHF. As DNA, the CDR3 is TGCGCCAGCAGTGAGATAGGAGTCCCCCAGCATTTT.

The chain carries TRBV19 and TRBJ1-3, with D maybe TRBD1 (5 bases). Germline V gives CDR1 LNHDA, CDR2 SQIVND (reference sequence). This CDR3 spans 13 amino acids. Trimming pared 9 bases from V and 1 base from J, leaving 10 bases between. The CDR3 loop reads CASERGSGNTIYF. Here the CDR3 DNA reads TGTGCCAGCGAGCGGGGGTCTGGAAACACCATATATTTT.

This clone was seen once. The rearrangement uses TRBV6-1 and TRBJ1-4; D uncertain. The CDR3 extends over 16 amino acids. Germline-derived CDR1 and CDR2 are MNHNS and SASEGT. V lost 3 bases and J lost 0, with 11 bases in between. The CDR3: CASSDVGFATNEKLFF. In nucleotides, the CDR3 is TGTGCCAGCAGTGACGTAGGCTTTGCAACTAATGAAAAACTGTTTTTT.

This clone was detected once. The chain links TRBV12-5 to TRBJ2-1, with 8 bases lining up with TRBD1. Germline CDR1 LGHNT, CDR2 FRNRAP. The length of the CDR3 is 17 residues. Unmatched junction bases numbered 11, after V lost 4 bases and J lost 3 bases. The CDR3, as DNA: TGTGCTAGTGGTTCACCTTCAGGGGGCTCTAACTACAATGAGCAGTTCTTC. This sequence encodes CASGSPSGGSNYNEQFF. The full variable domain, rest sourced from reference TRBV12-5 and TRBJ2-1, is DARVTQTPRHKVTEMGQEVTMRCQPILGHNTVFWYRQTMMQGLELLAYFRNRAPLDDSGMPKDRFSAEMPDATLATLKIQPSEPRDSAVYFCASGSPSGGSNYNEQFFGPGTRLTVL.

A word on this clone: Other DNA sequences in the same sample also yield this CDR3. The gene calls are TRBV20-1 and TRBJ2-1; D unresolved. The CDR3 length is 11 residues. Germline-derived CDR1 and CDR2 are DFQATT and SNEGSKA (reference sequence). Trimming cost V 2 bases and J 2 bases, with 1 base left between them. CDR3 nucleotide sequence: TGCAGTGCTAGACCCTACAATGAGCAGTTCTTC. Translated: CSARPYNEQFF.

CDR3 residues: CASSLGGGQFNYGYTF. The CDR3 DNA reads TGTGCCAGCAGTTTAGGGGGGGGCCAGTTTAACTATGGCTACACCTTC. The rearrangement joins TRBV28 to TRBJ1-2; D perhaps matches TRBD1 (6 bases). V shed 2 bases and J shed 1 base, with 14 bases lying between them. The V gene's germline CDR1 is MDHEN and CDR2 SYDVKM. The CDR3 length is 16 residues.

This chain connects TRBV28 to TRBJ2-3, with unresolved D. The germline V gene has CDR1 MDHEN and CDR2 SYDVKM. The CDR3 length is 12 residues. Trimming took 7 bases from V and 6 from J, leaving 11 bases between them. This chain's CDR3 is CASNRWRDTQYF. The CDR3 bases are TGTGCCAGCAATCGCTGGCGCGATACGCAGTATTTT.

J is TRBJ1-1 and V is TRBV29-1; D remains ambiguous. CDR1 is SQVTM, CDR2 ANQGSEA, per germline. The CDR3 has 15 amino acids. V was clipped by 7 bases and J by 3 bases, with 21 bases between them. In DNA form, the CDR3 reads TGCAGCGGGATGGCCCCCTCCGGAGGGTACACTGAAGCTTTCTTT. It is translated as CSGMAPSGGYTEAFF. Looking up the rest from reference TRBV29-1 and TRBJ1-1 gives the full variable domain: SAVISQKPSRDICQRGTSLTIQCQVDSQVTMMFWYRQQPGQSLTLIATANQGSEATYESGFVIDKFPISRPNLTFSTLTVSNMSPEDSSIYLCSGMAPSGGYTEAFFGQGTRLTVV.

The chain employs TRBV10-2 and TRBJ2-5; either TRBD1 or TRBD2 may supply D (6 bases each). V dropped 6 bases and J dropped 4 bases, with 12 bases sitting between them. The CDR3 consists of 13 residues. In germline, CDR1 is WSHSY, CDR2 SAAADI. CDR3 loop: CASRGGRVETQYF. DNA for the CDR3: TGCGCCAGCAGGGGGGGCAGGGTAGAGACCCAGTACTTC.

Note on this clone: The junction departs from germline at one end; a sequencing error may be responsible. The gene calls are TRBV7-7 and TRBJ2-2; 9 bases match TRBD2. This CDR3 has 15 residues. The germline CDR1 and CDR2 sequences are SSHAT and FNYEAQ (reference sequence). CDR3 protein: CASSLATSGTGELFF. CDR3 DNA sequence: TGTGCTAGCAGCTTAGCGACTAGCGGAACCGGGGAGCTGTTTTTT.

This chain joins TRBV7-3 and TRBJ2-2; a possible D gene is TRBD2 (6 bases). V was clipped by 5 bases and J by 6 bases, with 22 bases between them. CDR3 length equals 17 residues. Per the germline V gene, CDR1 is SGHTA and CDR2 is FQGTGA. The CDR3 DNA reads as TGTGCCAGCAGCCCGAGCAGAGGGCCCCGGAGGGCCGGGGAGCTGTTTTTT. Amino acids: CASSPSRGPRRAGELFF.

The genes are TRBV7-2 and TRBJ2-7; 9 positions match TRBD1. The trim removed 5 bases at V and 5 bases at J, leaving 10 bases unmatched. This CDR3 is 15 amino acids long. CDR1 is SGHTA, CDR2 FQGNSA, per germline. CDR3 bases: TGTGCCAGCAGCCCGGACAGGGGTGGGTTCCACGAGCAGTACTTC. Translated, it gives CASSPDRGGFHEQYF.

The chain couples TRBV6-6 to TRBJ2-2; D unresolved. From germline, CDR1 is MNHNY and CDR2 SVGAGI (reference sequence). The ends were cut back, 7 bases at V and 6 bases at J, with 9 bases in the middle. The CDR3 runs to 12 residues. The CDR3 DNA sequence: TGTGCCAGCATAACCTTCCCCGGGGAGCTGTTTTTT. Protein product: CASITFPGELFF.

The chain uses TRBV6-1 and TRBJ1-6; tentatively, D is TRBD1 (5 bases). Trimming took off 6 bases at V and 9 bases at J, with 18 bases between the two ends. In germline, CDR1 is MNHNS, CDR2 SASEGT. The CDR3 contains 15 residues. The CDR3 region has the DNA TGTGCCAGCAGGGAGGAGGGGCTATTAGGTTCACCCCTCCACTTT. It yields the protein CASREEGLLGSPLHF.

The CDR3 is CATSEGLGTASNQPQHF. CDR3 bases: TGTGCCACCAGCGAGGGACTTGGGACGGCCTCCAATCAGCCCCAGCATTTT. V and J are TRBV15 and TRBJ1-5; D might be TRBD1 (5 bases). V was shortened by 5 bases and J by 3 bases, with 20 bases between the two germline ends. Per germline, CDR1 LNHNV and CDR2 YYDKDF (reference sequence). CDR3 length equals 17 residues.

The chain combines TRBV5-1 with TRBJ2-2; D is unresolved. There are 14 residues in the CDR3. The V gene's germline CDR1 is SGHRS and CDR2 YFSETQ. Trimming took 4 bases from V and 3 from J, leaving 10 bases between them. The CDR3 here is CASSPGRDTGELFF. CDR3 in DNA: TGCGCCAGCAGCCCTGGAAGGGACACCGGGGAGCTGTTTTTT.

This clone was seen just once. The V call is TRBV30, the J call TRBJ2-5; TRBD1 agrees at 7 bases. CDR1 GTSNPN and CDR2 SVGIG come from the germline V gene (reference sequence). Trimming cost V 7 bases and J 4 bases; bases outside gene matches: 6. CDR3 size: 12 residues. CDR3 protein: CASLAGGETQYF. For the CDR3, the DNA is TGTGCCTCCCTGGCAGGGGGAGAGACCCAGTACTTC.

This clone was seen a single time. The chain links TRBV12-5 to TRBJ2-1; TRBD1 might be the D (5 bases). In germline, CDR1 is LGHNT, CDR2 FRNRAP. The CDR3 sequence is 13 residues long. The germline V and J ends were trimmed by 2 bases and 9 bases, with 11 bases remaining between them. CDR3 nucleotides: TGTGCTAGTGGTTTGACAGGCTCGGGTGAGCAGTTCTTC. Its translation: CASGLTGSGEQFF.

The V call is TRBV2, the J call TRBJ2-5; possibly TRBD1 for D (5 bases). Germline V gene data show CDR1 as SNHLY and CDR2 as FYNNEI. The CDR3 runs to 13 residues. Deletions cut 5 bases from V and 4 bases from J, with 11 bases between. The chain's CDR3 is CASSYGAPETQYF. The CDR3 bases are TGTGCCAGCAGTTATGGGGCTCCAGAGACCCAGTACTTC. Variable domain in full (rest from reference TRBV2 and TRBJ2-5): EPEVTQTPSHQVTQMGQEVILRCVPISNHLYFYWYRQILGQKVEFLVSFYNNEISEKSEIFDDQFSVERPDGSNFTLKIRSTKLEDSAMYFCASSYGAPETQYFGPGTRLLVL.

The gene calls are TRBV7-9 and TRBJ1-2; D not resolved. This CDR3 is built from 15 residues. The germline V gene has CDR1 SEHNR and CDR2 FQNEAQ (reference sequence). The germline V and J ends were trimmed by 2 bases and 1 base, with 11 bases remaining between them. CDR3 nucleotides: TGTGCCAGCAGCTTAACAGCTACGCATAACTATGGCTACACCTTC. It codes for CASSLTATHNYGYTF.

The chain uses TRBV6-4 and TRBJ2-1; TRBD1 aligns across 10 bases. V gave up 3 bases and J gave up 3 bases; unmatched junction bases: 5. CDR3 length: 16 residues. Germline V lookup: CDR1 MRHNA, CDR2 SNTAGT. CDR3 DNA sequence: TGTGCCAGCAGTGAGGGGACAGGGGTTTTCTACAATGAGCAGTTCTTC. Translation gives CASSEGTGVFYNEQFF.

V and J are TRBV28 and TRBJ1-2; maybe TRBD1 (5 bases). The V and J ends lost 9 bases and 3 bases respectively, with 20 bases between them. CDR1 and CDR2 from the germline V gene are MDHEN and SYDVKM. This CDR3 spans 15 amino acids. The CDR3 DNA sequence: TGTGCCAGTGGGGTAGAGGGCAGGGTCGACTATGGCTACACCTTC. This translates into CASGVEGRVDYGYTF.

This chain joins TRBV7-2 and TRBJ2-7; the D is unclear. V shed 5 bases and J shed 3 bases, with 5 bases lying between them. Germline assignment: CDR1 SGHTA and CDR2 FQGNSA. This CDR3 spans 11 amino acids. The CDR3 loop is CASSTLYEQYF. In DNA form, the CDR3 reads TGTGCCAGCAGCACCCTCTACGAGCAGTACTTC.

This clone has a handful of counts. This rearrangement joins TRBV7-7 to TRBJ2-1; TRBD1 is a possible D gene (6 bases). Germline V gene sequence: CDR1 SSHAT, CDR2 FNYEAQ (reference sequence). This CDR3 has 13 residues. Trimming took 5 bases from V and 5 from J, leaving 10 bases between them. CDR3 sequence: CASSPDRNNEQFF. For the CDR3, the DNA is TGTGCCAGCAGCCCTGACAGGAACAATGAGCAGTTCTTC.

The chain combines TRBV5-1 with TRBJ1-1, with TRBD1 identical over 8 bases. Trimming at V came to 4 bases and at J to 11 bases, leaving 19 bases not matched to a gene. The CDR3 has 16 amino acids. The germline V gene encodes CDR1 SGHRS and CDR2 YFSETQ. The CDR3 nucleotides read TGCGCCAGCAGCGGACAGCCCGGGACAGGCCCCTCCGGGGCTTTCTTT. It specifies CASSGQPGTGPSGAFF.

This chain links TRBV21-1 with TRBJ2-7; no check of the table's D call, TRBD1, against the DNA was made. TRBV21-1 is annotated as a pseudogene. The CDR3 spans 14 residues. The CDR3 DNA reads TGTGCCAGCAGCTCCCGGGACAACACCTACGAGCAGTACTTC. This translates into CASSSRDNTYEQYF.

This chain links TRBV5-4 with TRBJ2-2; D may be TRBD1 or TRBD2 (6 bases each). This CDR3 comprises 15 residues. V was clipped by 0 bases and J by 5 bases, with 11 bases between them. Germline CDR1 is SGHNT and CDR2 is YYREEE (reference sequence). CDR3 coding DNA: TGTGCCAGCAGCTTGGACGGGGGCGGGACCGGGGAGCTGTTTTTT. Residues: CASSLDGGGTGELFF.